This entry concerns a single TCR beta chain. An end of the junction differs from the germline gene, which may be a read error. The sample comes from a study of shared T cell receptors in the human thymus. The data were produced by immunoSEQ multiplex PCR, yet TCRdb's version contains in-frame clones alone and is incomplete. The table includes hundreds of thousands of clones, around 87% detected once. Separately, the same data were catalogued under a study of human thymus T cells. From that study: Thymic and blood repertoires appeared to show biased V and J gene usage. As related research reported, thymic repertoires overlapped highly among unrelated individuals.

Sequenced material: thymocytes. The TCR was taken from a boy younger than two with a congenital heart defect.

The CDR3 region is CASSLGTGADQPQHF. The CDR3 nucleotides are TGTGCCAGCAGCTTAGGGACAGGGGCCGATCAGCCCCAGCATTTT. The V gene is TRBV5-1, the J gene TRBJ1-5, with TRBD1 identical over 10 bases. This CDR3 spans 15 amino acids. Looked up from germline, CDR1 is SGHRS and CDR2 is YFSETQ.